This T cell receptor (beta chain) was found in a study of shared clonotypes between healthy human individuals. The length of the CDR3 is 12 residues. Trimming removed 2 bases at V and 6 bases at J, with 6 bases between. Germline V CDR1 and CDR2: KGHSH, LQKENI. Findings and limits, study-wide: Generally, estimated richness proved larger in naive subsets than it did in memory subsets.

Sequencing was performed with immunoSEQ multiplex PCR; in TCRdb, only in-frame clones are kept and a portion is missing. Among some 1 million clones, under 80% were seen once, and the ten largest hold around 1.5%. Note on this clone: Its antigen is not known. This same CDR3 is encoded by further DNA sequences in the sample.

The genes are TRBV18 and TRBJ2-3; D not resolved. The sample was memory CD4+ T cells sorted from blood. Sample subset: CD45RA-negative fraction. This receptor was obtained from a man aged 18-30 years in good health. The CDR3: CASSPEGDTQYF. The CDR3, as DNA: TGTGCCAGCTCACCAGAAGGGGATACGCAGTATTTT.